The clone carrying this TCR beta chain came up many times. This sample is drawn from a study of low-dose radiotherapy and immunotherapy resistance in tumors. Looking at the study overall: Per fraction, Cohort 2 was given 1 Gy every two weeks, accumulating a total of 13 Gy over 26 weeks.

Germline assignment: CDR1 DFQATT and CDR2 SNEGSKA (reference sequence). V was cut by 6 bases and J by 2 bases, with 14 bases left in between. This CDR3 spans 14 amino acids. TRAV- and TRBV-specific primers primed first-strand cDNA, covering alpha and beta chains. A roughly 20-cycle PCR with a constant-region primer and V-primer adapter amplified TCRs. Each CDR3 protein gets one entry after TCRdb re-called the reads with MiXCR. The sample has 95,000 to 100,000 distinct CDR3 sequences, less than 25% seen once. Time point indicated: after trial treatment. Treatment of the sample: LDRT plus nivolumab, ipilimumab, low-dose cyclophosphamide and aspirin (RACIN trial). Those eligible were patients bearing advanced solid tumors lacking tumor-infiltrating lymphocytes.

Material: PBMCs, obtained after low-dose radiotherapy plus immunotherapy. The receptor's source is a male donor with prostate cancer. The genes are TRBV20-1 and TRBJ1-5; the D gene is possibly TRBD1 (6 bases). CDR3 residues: CSARGGIGNQPQHF. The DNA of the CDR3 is TGCAGTGCCCGAGGGGGGATCGGCAATCAGCCCCAGCATTTT.